These 25 T cell receptor beta chains were sequenced from one sample in a study of CD8+ T cells in alopecia areata. Following extraction, RNA underwent reverse transcription to cDNA, which served as the sequencing template. Libraries were prepared by immunoSEQ multiplex PCR; TCRdb keeps only in-frame clonotypes and omits some of them. The data hold 150,000 to 200,000 clones, with roughly 66% observed a single time. The sequenced sample was CD8+ T cells sorted from blood, obtained at week 0. The origin of the receptors is a human donor with alopecia areata.

This clone has only a few counts. The V gene is TRBV2, the J gene TRBJ2-7; TRBD1 matches 9 bases. V trimming: 7 bases; J trimming: 1 base; junction bases outside the gene matches: 8. The CDR3 length is 15 residues. CDR1 is SNHLY and CDR2 is FYNNEI in the germline V gene. The CDR3 DNA sequence: TGTGCCAGCAACGAGGGACAGGGCGTTTCCTACGAGCAGTACTTC. Its translation: CASNEGQGVSYEQYF.

A word on this clone: Other DNA sequences from this sample encode an identical CDR3 as well. The chain joins TRBV30 to TRBJ1-2; maybe TRBD1 (5 bases). This CDR3 comprises 11 residues. The ends were cut back, 3 bases at V and 7 bases at J, with 9 bases in the middle. Germline CDR1 reads GTSNPN; CDR2 reads SVGIG (reference sequence). The CDR3 sequence is CAWRGTGGYTF. The CDR3 DNA sequence: TGTGCCTGGAGGGGGACGGGTGGCTACACCTTC. The whole variable domain, filled in from reference TRBV30 and TRBJ1-2, reads SQTIHQWPATLVQPVGSPLSLECTVEGTSNPNLYWYRQAAGRGLQLLFYSVGIGQISSEVPQNLSASRPQDRQFILSSKKLLLSDSGFYLCAWRGTGGYTFGSGTRLTVV.

The CDR3 nucleotides are TGCAGCGTTGAACATGGGGAAGAGACCCAGTACTTC. Translated, it gives CSVEHGEETQYF. The rearrangement joins TRBV29-1 to TRBJ2-5; D unresolved. V was clipped by 2 bases and J by 3 bases, with 7 bases between them. Germline V gene sequence: CDR1 SQVTM, CDR2 ANQGSEA. The CDR3 covers 12 residues.

The V and J genes are TRBV11-2 and TRBJ2-5; D gene ambiguous. V was cut by 2 bases and J by 2 bases, with 12 bases left in between. This CDR3 spans 15 amino acids. Germline V gene data show CDR1 as SGHAT and CDR2 as FQNNGV. The CDR3 sequence: CASSLIYSEQETQYF. Written as DNA, the CDR3 is TGTGCCAGCAGCTTAATCTATTCGGAGCAAGAGACCCAGTACTTC.

This clone appeared a few times. The CDR3 sequence is CSVEEASTSYEQYF. As DNA, the CDR3 is TGCAGCGTTGAAGAGGCCTCAACCTCCTACGAGCAGTACTTC. The chain is built from TRBV29-1 and TRBJ2-7, with D unresolved. V shed 0 bases and J shed 0 bases, with 9 bases lying between them. Germline V gene data show CDR1 as SQVTM and CDR2 as ANQGSEA. This CDR3 spans 14 amino acids.

To note about this clone: Relative to the germline gene, one junction end is altered; a read error may explain this. In DNA form, the CDR3 reads TGTGCTAGCAGCTTAACTGGGGCCTACGAGCAGTACTTC. It codes for CASSLTGAYEQYF. The chain employs TRBV7-7 and TRBJ2-7; D gene ambiguous. CDR3 length equals 13 residues. Germline V gene lookup returns CDR1 SSHAT and CDR2 FNYEAQ (reference sequence).

This chain connects TRBV30 to TRBJ2-3; no definite D call. The V and J ends lost 3 bases and 2 bases respectively, with 9 bases between them. The germline CDR1 and CDR2 sequences are GTSNPN and SVGIG (reference sequence). The CDR3 contains 13 residues. CDR3 loop: CAWRIVVTDTQYF. Written as DNA, the CDR3 is TGTGCCTGGAGGATTGTTGTCACAGATACGCAGTATTTT.

This clone came up a few times. The chain has TRBV7-2 and TRBJ2-7; D gene ambiguous. The V end was cut by 1 base, the J end by 2 bases, with 9 bases between. The CDR3 consists of 14 residues. Per the germline V gene, CDR1 is SGHTA and CDR2 is FQGNSA. The CDR3 nucleotides read TGTGCCAGCAGCTTAGGTCTCGCCGCCTACGAGCAGTACTTC. Amino acid sequence: CASSLGLAAYEQYF.

The J gene is TRBJ2-1, the V gene TRBV7-9; D perhaps matches TRBD1 (6 bases). The CDR3 runs 18 residues. The germline gives CDR1 SEHNR, CDR2 FQNEAQ (reference sequence). V shed 5 bases and J shed 0 bases, with 20 bases lying between them. The CDR3 reads CASSPATGFRSSYNEQFF. DNA for the CDR3: TGTGCCAGCAGCCCGGCGACAGGCTTCCGAAGCTCCTACAATGAGCAGTTCTTC.

The chain employs TRBV4-1 and TRBJ1-2; D may be TRBD1 (5 bases). Germline V gene lookup returns CDR1 MGHRA and CDR2 YSYEKL. The V gene lost 2 bases and the J gene lost 5 bases, with 12 bases spanning the gap. The CDR3 is 14 amino acids. This CDR3 reads CASSQFDSPYGYTF. CDR3 nucleotide sequence: TGCGCCAGCAGCCAATTCGACAGCCCATATGGCTACACCTTC.

The chain is built from TRBV5-6 and TRBJ2-3; perhaps TRBD1 as D (6 bases). CDR3 size: 14 residues. Deletions cut 2 bases from V and 2 bases from J, with 9 bases between. Germline CDR1 and CDR2: SGHDT and YYEEEE. For the CDR3, the DNA is TGTGCCAGCAGCTTTGGACAGAACACAGATACGCAGTATTTT. The encoded protein is CASSFGQNTDTQYF.

The chain joins TRBV11-2 to TRBJ2-3; 8 bases align to TRBD2. Germline CDR1 SGHAT, CDR2 FQNNGV. V lost 4 bases and J lost 2; bases outside the gene matches: 5. CDR3 length: 15 amino acids. The CDR3 region is CASSSGGGFTDTQYF. CDR3 sequence (DNA): TGTGCCAGCAGCTCGGGAGGGGGTTTCACAGATACGCAGTATTTT.

Concerning this clone: Other DNA variants within this sample encode the same CDR3. V and J are TRBV9 and TRBJ2-1, with no clear D. Germline assignment: CDR1 SGDLS and CDR2 YYNGEE. This CDR3 region has 12 residues. Trimming removed 0 bases at V and 6 bases at J, with 4 bases between. CDR3 residues: CASSVEGNEQFF. The CDR3 bases are TGTGCCAGCAGCGTAGAGGGCAATGAGCAGTTCTTC.

The chain uses TRBV13 and TRBJ1-1; TRBD1 matches 8 bases. There are 14 residues in the CDR3. From germline, CDR1 is PRHDT and CDR2 FYEKMQ (reference sequence). With 8 bases clipped from V and 1 base from J, the junction kept 6 bases outside the gene matches. DNA for the CDR3: TGTGCCAGCGTCGAGGGACAGGCGAACACTGAAGCTTTCTTT. This translates into CASVEGQANTEAFF.

The chain combines TRBV29-1 with TRBJ1-2; 8 bases fit TRBD1. The V gene's germline CDR1 is SQVTM and CDR2 ANQGSEA. The junction had 7 bases not matched to a gene; V was cut back by 3 bases and J by 7 bases. This CDR3 region has 13 residues. The CDR3 DNA sequence: TGCAGCGTTGAGTTCGCAGGGGGCCGTGGCTACACCTTC. Its protein is CSVEFAGGRGYTF. Full variable domain (outside the CDR3, taken from reference TRBV29-1 and TRBJ1-2): SAVISQKPSRDICQRGTSLTIQCQVDSQVTMMFWYRQQPGQSLTLIATANQGSEATYESGFVIDKFPISRPNLTFSTLTVSNMSPEDSSIYLCSVEFAGGRGYTFGSGTRLTVV.

This clone is labeled medium-sized. The chain recombines TRBV5-4 with TRBJ2-5; possible D gene TRBD2, 5 bases. Germline-derived CDR1 and CDR2 are SGHNT and YYREEE (reference sequence). CDR3 length: 14 residues. V was shortened by 0 bases and J by 8 bases, with 14 bases between the two germline ends. The CDR3 sequence: CASSLADTPGTQYF. The CDR3 DNA reads TGTGCCAGCAGCTTGGCCGACACTCCGGGAACCCAGTACTTC.

V usage is TRBV29-1 and J usage is TRBJ1-2, with D possibly being TRBD1 (5 bases). The CDR3 loop spans 17 amino acids. The V and J ends lost 1 base and 0 bases respectively, with 18 bases between them. Germline V lookup: CDR1 SQVTM, CDR2 ANQGSEA. The CDR3 coding sequence is TGCAGCGTTGAAGTGCGGGCAGGGACCTTAACTAACTATGGCTACACCTTC. As protein: CSVEVRAGTLTNYGYTF.

V and J are TRBV18 and TRBJ2-3; TRBD2 aligns across 10 bases. Trimming took 4 bases from V and 2 from J; bases not matched to a gene: 3. This CDR3 spans 15 amino acids. CDR1 is KGHSH, CDR2 LQKENI, per germline. CDR3 nucleotides: TGTGCCAGCTCACGGACTAGCGGAAACACAGATACGCAGTATTTT. This codes for CASSRTSGNTDTQYF.

To note about this clone: Within the sample, other DNA sequences also encode this same CDR3. The chain combines TRBV7-9 with TRBJ2-1, with D hard to call. Trimming shortened V by 1 base and J by 6 bases, and 4 bases separated the two germline ends. Germline values: CDR1 SEHNR, CDR2 FQNEAQ (reference sequence). The CDR3 totals 12 residues. CDR3 region: CASSLEGNEQFF. CDR3 nucleotides: TGTGCCAGCAGCTTAGAGGGCAATGAGCAGTTCTTC.

In the case of this clone: Other DNA sequences in this sample translate to the same CDR3. The chain links TRBV14 to TRBJ1-2; D uncertain. Per the germline V gene, CDR1 is SGHDN and CDR2 is FVKESK. The CDR3 sequence is 13 residues long. Trimming left V 0 bases short and J 5 bases short, with 7 bases between. The CDR3 DNA sequence: TGTGCCAGCAGCCAAGAAGGGTTATATGGCTACACCTTC. It encodes CASSQEGLYGYTF.

The chain employs TRBV29-1 and TRBJ2-7, with 7 bases lining up with TRBD1. Germline V gene sequence: CDR1 SQVTM, CDR2 ANQGSEA. The V and J ends lost 5 bases and 1 base, in that order; junction bases with no gene match: 5. The CDR3 extends over 13 amino acids. CDR3 sequence reads: CSVRQGSSYEQYF. For the CDR3, the DNA is TGCAGCGTTCGACAGGGCAGTTCCTACGAGCAGTACTTC.

The CDR3: CATQEEGYTF. CDR3 sequence (DNA): TGTGCCACCCAAGAAGAGGGCTACACCTTC. V and J are TRBV6-6 and TRBJ1-2; no clear D. V lost 10 bases and J lost 8, with 11 bases in between. The CDR3 spans 10 residues. Germline-derived CDR1 and CDR2 are MNHNY and SVGAGI (reference sequence).

This clone was detected a few times. The chain couples TRBV2 to TRBJ2-2; no firm D call. Trimming took 7 bases from V and 9 from J, leaving 6 bases between them. The CDR3 covers 10 residues. The germline CDR1 and CDR2 sequences are SNHLY and FYNNEI. CDR3 residues: CASNGRELFF. CDR3 bases: TGTGCCAGCAACGGACGGGAGCTGTTTTTT.

The rearrangement uses TRBV11-2 and TRBJ2-7; D is unresolved. The CDR3 loop spans 11 amino acids. Trimming removed 3 bases at V and 5 bases at J, with 5 bases between. CDR1 and CDR2 from the germline V gene are SGHAT and FQNNGV. CDR3 region: CASSFSDEQYF. The CDR3 DNA reads as TGTGCCAGCAGCTTCTCAGACGAGCAGTACTTC.

This sequence joins TRBV29-1 and TRBJ2-3, with unresolved D. From germline, CDR1 is SQVTM and CDR2 ANQGSEA. Trimming removed 0 bases at V and 3 bases at J, with 10 bases between. This CDR3 has 14 amino acids. CDR3 nucleotides: TGCAGCGTTGAAGATCAAGTAGGGACAGATACGCAGTATTTT. Translation gives CSVEDQVGTDTQYF.